This is a list of T cell receptor beta chains from one sample in a study of blood T cell repertoires in COVID-19. TCRdb keeps only in-frame clones here, not all; method: immunoSEQ multiplex PCR. The table shows 60,000 to 85,000 clones, with 65% to 90% occurring only once. The material sequenced was peripheral blood. These TCRs come from an older man with acute or convalescent COVID-19. Each CDR3 is given with its conserved first and last residue. D genes are given only for firm matches. Rows may omit the clone size; those that give it use once, few, many or a size class.

v_gene: TRBV28; d_gene: TRBD2; abundance: few; j_gene: TRBJ2-5; CDR3nt: TGTGCCAGCAGACCTCAACTAGCGGGAGGGGAGGGGACCCAGTACTTC; CDR3aa: CASRPQLAGGEGTQYF
v_gene: TRBV25-1; d_gene: TRBD1; abundance: .; j_gene: TRBJ1-2; CDR3nt: TGTGCCAGCAGTGAAGGGACAGCTAACTATGGCTACACCTTC; CDR3aa: CASSEGTANYGYTF
v_gene: TRBV7-2; d_gene: .; abundance: .; j_gene: TRBJ1-6; CDR3nt: TGTGCCAGCAGCTCCGGGGGGCAATACTATAATTCACCCCTCCACTTT; CDR3aa: CASSSGGQYYNSPLHF
v_gene: TRBV5-1; d_gene: .; abundance: .; j_gene: TRBJ1-1; CDR3nt: TGCGCCAGCAGCTTGGACAGGGTTTTGGGCACTGAAGCTTTCTTT; CDR3aa: CASSLDRVLGTEAFF
v_gene: TRBV6-5; d_gene: TRBD1; abundance: .; j_gene: TRBJ1-6; CDR3nt: TGTGCCAGCAGGGCCGGGACAGGAGAGTGGTCACCCCTCCACTTT; CDR3aa: CASRAGTGEWSPLHF
v_gene: TRBV27; d_gene: TRBD1; abundance: .; j_gene: TRBJ2-1; CDR3nt: TGTGCCAGCAGTAAATACACAGGGGCCGCAATTGGCTATGAGCAGTTCTTC; CDR3aa: CASSKYTGAAIGYEQFF
v_gene: TRBV5-4; d_gene: TRBD1; abundance: .; j_gene: TRBJ2-5; CDR3nt: TGTGCCAGCAGCCATCGGGACAGAAAAGAGACCCAGTACTTC; CDR3aa: CASSHRDRKETQYF
v_gene: TRBV19; d_gene: TRBD1; abundance: .; j_gene: TRBJ1-3; CDR3nt: TGTGCCAGTAGTTCCCGACAGGGCGACTCTGGAAACACCATATATTTT; CDR3aa: CASSSRQGDSGNTIYF
v_gene: TRBV10-2; d_gene: .; abundance: once; j_gene: TRBJ2-2; CDR3nt: TGCGCCAGCGGTCTCGCGGGGGCCTGGGCCGGGGAGCTGTTTTTT; CDR3aa: CASGLAGAWAGELFF
v_gene: TRBV7-3; d_gene: TRBD1; abundance: .; j_gene: TRBJ1-1; CDR3nt: TGTGCCAGCAGCTTAGGGGAGACAGGGGACCTATTCTTT; CDR3aa: CASSLGETGDLFF
v_gene: TRBV5-8; d_gene: TRBD1; abundance: .; j_gene: TRBJ2-1; CDR3nt: TGTGCCAGCAGAGGGACAGCAAGCTCCTACAATGAGCAGTTCTTC; CDR3aa: CASRGTASSYNEQFF
v_gene: TRBV19; d_gene: .; abundance: .; j_gene: TRBJ1-1; CDR3nt: TGTGCCAGTAGTGCCCAGGGGCCCCACGCTTTCTTT; CDR3aa: CASSAQGPHAFF
v_gene: TRBV6-5; d_gene: TRBD1; abundance: few; j_gene: TRBJ1-1; CDR3nt: TGTGCCAGCAGTTACCTTGGGACAGCGATAAACACTGAAGCTTTCTTT; CDR3aa: CASSYLGTAINTEAFF
v_gene: TRBV9; d_gene: .; abundance: .; j_gene: TRBJ1-1; CDR3nt: TGTGCCAGCAGCGTAAGTAGACTGCCGAACACTGAAGCTTTCTTT; CDR3aa: CASSVSRLPNTEAFF
v_gene: TRBV18; d_gene: TRBD1; abundance: .; j_gene: TRBJ1-4; CDR3nt: TGTGCCAGCTCACCGGGACAGGGAGGGGAAAAACTGTTTTTT; CDR3aa: CASSPGQGGEKLFF
v_gene: TRBV18; d_gene: TRBD1; abundance: .; j_gene: TRBJ1-3; CDR3nt: TGTGCCAGCTCATCACTAACAGGGGAAGCGGGAAACACCATATATTTT; CDR3aa: CASSSLTGEAGNTIYF
v_gene: TRBV9; d_gene: TRBD1; abundance: .; j_gene: TRBJ1-4; CDR3nt: TGTGCCAGCTCCGGGACAGCTTCTAGGGGGGATGAAAAACTGTTTTTT; CDR3aa: CASSGTASRGDEKLFF
v_gene: TRBV6-2/TRBV6-3; d_gene: TRBD2; abundance: .; j_gene: TRBJ2-1; CDR3nt: TGTGCCAGCAGTTACCCTCTAGCGGGAGGGAACAATGAGCAGTTCTTC; CDR3aa: CASSYPLAGGNNEQFF
v_gene: TRBV6-5; d_gene: TRBD1; abundance: once; j_gene: TRBJ2-2; CDR3nt: TGTGCCAGCAGGCGACAGGGAAGCACCGGGGAGCTGTTTTTT; CDR3aa: CASRRQGSTGELFF
v_gene: TRBV19; d_gene: .; abundance: once; j_gene: TRBJ1-5; CDR3nt: TGTGCCAGTAGTCCGGGACACAATCAGCCCCAGCATTTT; CDR3aa: CASSPGHNQPQHF
v_gene: TRBV12-3/TRBV12-4; d_gene: .; abundance: .; j_gene: TRBJ2-1; CDR3nt: TGTGCCAGCAGTTTACAGTACAATGAGCAGTTCTTC; CDR3aa: CASSLQYNEQFF
v_gene: TRBV5-5; d_gene: .; abundance: .; j_gene: TRBJ2-7; CDR3nt: TGTGCCAGCAGCCTCGTGACAGGACCCTACGAGCAGTACTTC; CDR3aa: CASSLVTGPYEQYF
v_gene: TRBV3-1/TRBV3-2; d_gene: .; abundance: .; j_gene: TRBJ2-2; CDR3nt: TGTGCCAGCAGCCAGCGGGGCGAGGGCACCGGGGAGCTGTTTTTT; CDR3aa: CASSQRGEGTGELFF
v_gene: TRBV13; d_gene: TRBD1; abundance: .; j_gene: TRBJ2-1; CDR3nt: TGTGCCAGCAGCCCCCAGGGGGCTAGTAAGCCCAATCAGCAGTTCTTC; CDR3aa: CASSPQGASKPNQQFF
v_gene: TRBV6-5; d_gene: .; abundance: once; j_gene: TRBJ2-2; CDR3nt: TGTGCCAGCACCGACAGATGGAACACCGGGGAGCTGTTTTTT; CDR3aa: CASTDRWNTGELFF
v_gene: TRBV11-3; d_gene: .; abundance: .; j_gene: TRBJ1-3; CDR3nt: TGTGCCAGCAGCTTAACAGGGGGAAACACCATATATTTT; CDR3aa: CASSLTGGNTIYF
v_gene: TRBV19; d_gene: .; abundance: .; j_gene: TRBJ1-5; CDR3nt: TGTGCCAGCGCTAATGGCAGGGTAGACAATCAGCCCCAGCATTTT; CDR3aa: CASANGRVDNQPQHF
v_gene: TRBV2; d_gene: .; abundance: .; j_gene: TRBJ1-2; CDR3nt: TGTGCCAGCAATCCCCCCGGGGGGCAGGTCTATGGCTACACCTTC; CDR3aa: CASNPPGGQVYGYTF
v_gene: TRBV4-1; d_gene: TRBD1; abundance: .; j_gene: TRBJ2-3; CDR3nt: TGCGCCAGCAGCCAGATCCTCGGGACAGACTTCCGGACGCAGTATTTT; CDR3aa: CASSQILGTDFRTQYF
v_gene: TRBV29-1; d_gene: .; abundance: .; j_gene: TRBJ1-4; CDR3nt: TGCAGCGTTCCAGGCTCGGCTAACGAAAAACTGTTTTTT; CDR3aa: CSVPGSANEKLFF
v_gene: TRBV7-8; d_gene: .; abundance: .; j_gene: TRBJ2-7; CDR3nt: TGTGCCAGCAGCCCTGACACCTCTTACTACGAGCAGTACTTC; CDR3aa: CASSPDTSYYEQYF
v_gene: TRBV4-1; d_gene: TRBD1; abundance: .; j_gene: TRBJ1-5; CDR3nt: TGCGCCAGCAGCCAATTTACAGGGGGCGTTCAGCCCCAGCATTTT; CDR3aa: CASSQFTGGVQPQHF
v_gene: TRBV6-5; d_gene: TRBD1; abundance: once; j_gene: TRBJ1-3; CDR3nt: TGTGCCAGCGCCTACGACAGGGCCGTCGACACCATATATTTT; CDR3aa: CASAYDRAVDTIYF
v_gene: TRBV11-3; d_gene: .; abundance: few; j_gene: TRBJ2-2; CDR3nt: TGTGCCAGCAGTAGATCCACCGGGGAGCTGTTTTTT; CDR3aa: CASSRSTGELFF
v_gene: TRBV19; d_gene: TRBD1; abundance: .; j_gene: TRBJ2-7; CDR3nt: TGTGCCAGTAGTACCGACAGGGGTTTTGCCTACGAGCAGTACTTC; CDR3aa: CASSTDRGFAYEQYF
v_gene: TRBV2; d_gene: TRBD2; abundance: .; j_gene: TRBJ2-2; CDR3nt: TGTGCCAGCAGTGAGGCTAGCGGGGGGCCGGGCACCGGGGAGCTGTTTTTT; CDR3aa: CASSEASGGPGTGELFF
v_gene: TRBV6-5; d_gene: .; abundance: .; j_gene: TRBJ2-2; CDR3nt: TGTGCCAGCAGAAAGGGAGACACCGGGGAGCTGTTTTTT; CDR3aa: CASRKGDTGELFF
v_gene: TRBV28; d_gene: .; abundance: .; j_gene: TRBJ2-7; CDR3nt: TGTGCCAGCAGTTTGCGAGGAACCGGCGAGCAGTACTTC; CDR3aa: CASSLRGTGEQYF
v_gene: TRBV15; d_gene: TRBD2; abundance: .; j_gene: TRBJ2-1; CDR3nt: TGTGCCACCAGCAGACGTGGACTAGCGGATTACAATGAGCAGTTCTTC; CDR3aa: CATSRRGLADYNEQFF
v_gene: TRBV18; d_gene: TRBD1; abundance: .; j_gene: TRBJ2-7; CDR3nt: TGTGCCAGCTCACCACCGAGTGGGACCGGGACAGGGTCCTACGAGCAGTACTTC; CDR3aa: CASSPPSGTGTGSYEQYF